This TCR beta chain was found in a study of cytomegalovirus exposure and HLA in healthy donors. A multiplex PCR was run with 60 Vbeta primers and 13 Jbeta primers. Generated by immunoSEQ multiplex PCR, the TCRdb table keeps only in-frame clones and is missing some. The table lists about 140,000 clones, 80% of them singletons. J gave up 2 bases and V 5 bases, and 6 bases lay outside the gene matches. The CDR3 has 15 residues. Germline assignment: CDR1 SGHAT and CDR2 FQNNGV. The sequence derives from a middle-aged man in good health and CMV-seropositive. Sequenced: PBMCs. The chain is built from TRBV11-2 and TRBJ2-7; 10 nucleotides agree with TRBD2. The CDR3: CASSLGLAETYEQYF. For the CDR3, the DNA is TGTGCCAGCAGCCTCGGACTAGCGGAGACCTACGAGCAGTACTTC.